These T cell receptor beta chains were read from a single sample in a study of T-cell memory formation after mild COVID-19. In TCRdb, the 5' RACE reads were re-called with MiXCR into one record per CDR3 protein. Of 400,000 to 500,000 distinct CDR3 sequences in the sample, 20% to 25% are singletons; the top ten hold 7.5% to 10%. Sequenced sample: PBMCs or a T cell subset sorted from them (not recorded which). The receptors originated from an adult woman who had mild COVID-19 (a few samples of this study predate the infection). Cell type and time point are not known. Each CDR3 is given with its conserved first and last residue. D genes are given only for firm matches. The size of a clone is reported for some rows only, either as once, few or many, or as a class for expanded clones.

j_call: TRBJ2-2; cdr3_length: 15; v_call: TRBV5-5; d_call: -; clone_size: many; cdr3_aa: CASSFLIGRTGELFF; cdr3_nt: TGTGCCAGCAGCTTTTTGATTGGACGAACCGGGGAGCTGTTTTTT
j_call: TRBJ1-3; cdr3_length: 16; v_call: TRBV4-3; d_call: -; clone_size: -; cdr3_aa: CASSQDGESSGNTIYF; cdr3_nt: TGCGCCAGCAGCCAAGATGGGGAATCCTCTGGAAACACCATATATTTT
j_call: TRBJ2-2; cdr3_length: 16; v_call: TRBV5-4; d_call: TRBD2; clone_size: few; cdr3_aa: CASSSGGGTNTGELFF; cdr3_nt: TGTGCCAGCAGCTCGGGCGGGGGTACTAACACCGGGGAGCTGTTTTTT
j_call: TRBJ2-1; cdr3_length: 15; v_call: TRBV2; d_call: -; clone_size: few; cdr3_aa: CASSDEGYVGNEQFF; cdr3_nt: TGTGCCAGCAGTGATGAGGGTTATGTGGGCAATGAGCAGTTCTTC
j_call: TRBJ1-1; cdr3_length: 15; v_call: TRBV2; d_call: TRBD1; clone_size: -; cdr3_aa: CASTLRQGRNTEAFF; cdr3_nt: TGTGCCAGCACCCTAAGACAGGGCCGGAACACTGAAGCTTTCTTT
j_call: TRBJ2-5; cdr3_length: 17; v_call: TRBV7-8; d_call: TRBD2; clone_size: few; cdr3_aa: CASSLVMGLAGQETQYF; cdr3_nt: TGTGCCAGCAGCTTAGTGATGGGACTAGCGGGGCAAGAGACCCAGTACTTC
j_call: TRBJ1-1; cdr3_length: 15; v_call: TRBV10-3; d_call: TRBD1; clone_size: few; cdr3_aa: CAIRDEGTANTEAFF; cdr3_nt: TGTGCCATCAGGGACGAAGGGACAGCGAACACTGAAGCTTTCTTT
j_call: TRBJ2-6; cdr3_length: 24; v_call: TRBV6-5; d_call: -; clone_size: few; cdr3_aa: CASSLSVLSFYSGQALSGANVLTF; cdr3_nt: TGTGCCAGCAGTTTATCTGTCTTGTCGTTTTATTCCGGGCAGGCGCTCTCTGGGGCCAACGTCCTGACTTTC
j_call: TRBJ2-5; cdr3_length: 15; v_call: TRBV20-1; d_call: TRBD2; clone_size: few; cdr3_aa: CSATSRTSGGETQYF; cdr3_nt: TGCAGTGCAACCAGTAGGACTAGCGGGGGAGAGACCCAGTACTTC
j_call: TRBJ1-1; cdr3_length: 11; v_call: TRBV6-5; d_call: -; clone_size: -; cdr3_aa: CASSYSGEAFF; cdr3_nt: TGTGCCAGCAGTTACTCGGGGGAAGCTTTCTTT
j_call: TRBJ2-2; cdr3_length: 16; v_call: TRBV5-6; d_call: -; clone_size: -; cdr3_aa: CASSLDARWATGELFF; cdr3_nt: TGTGCCAGCAGCTTGGATGCGCGGTGGGCCACCGGGGAGCTGTTTTTT
j_call: TRBJ2-5; cdr3_length: 15; v_call: TRBV6-1; d_call: TRBD2; clone_size: few; cdr3_aa: CASSLASSGEETQYF; cdr3_nt: TGTGCCAGCAGTCTTGCCTCTAGCGGGGAAGAGACCCAGTACTTC
j_call: TRBJ2-1; cdr3_length: 14; v_call: TRBV5-5; d_call: TRBD2; clone_size: -; cdr3_aa: CASSRPGGGNEQFF; cdr3_nt: TGTGCCAGCAGCCGGCCGGGGGGTGGCAATGAGCAGTTCTTC
j_call: TRBJ2-1; cdr3_length: 18; v_call: TRBV29-1; d_call: TRBD2; clone_size: few; cdr3_aa: CSVEGGNLLASSYNEQFF; cdr3_nt: TGCAGCGTTGAGGGAGGGAATTTACTAGCTTCATCCTACAATGAGCAGTTCTTC
j_call: TRBJ2-3; cdr3_length: 15; v_call: TRBV4-1; d_call: -; clone_size: -; cdr3_aa: CASATTWVYTDTQYF; cdr3_nt: TGCGCCAGCGCCACAACCTGGGTGTACACAGATACGCAGTATTTT
j_call: TRBJ1-4; cdr3_length: 19; v_call: TRBV20-1; d_call: -; clone_size: few; cdr3_aa: CSARAFPEAEISTNEKLFF; cdr3_nt: TGCAGTGCTAGAGCTTTTCCGGAAGCAGAGATATCAACTAATGAAAAACTGTTTTTT
j_call: TRBJ2-2; cdr3_length: 15; v_call: TRBV9; d_call: TRBD1; clone_size: few; cdr3_aa: CASSLRDSNTGELFF; cdr3_nt: TGTGCCAGCAGTCTCCGGGACAGTAACACCGGGGAGCTGTTTTTT
j_call: TRBJ2-5; cdr3_length: 18; v_call: TRBV5-6; d_call: -; clone_size: few; cdr3_aa: CASSSYGDEVSYQETQYF; cdr3_nt: TGTGCCAGCAGCTCTTACGGGGACGAAGTGTCCTACCAAGAGACCCAGTACTTC
j_call: TRBJ2-3; cdr3_length: 17; v_call: TRBV29-1; d_call: TRBD2; clone_size: -; cdr3_aa: CSVGRAGWARNTDTQYF; cdr3_nt: TGCAGCGTCGGGAGGGCAGGGTGGGCTCGCAACACAGATACGCAGTATTTT
j_call: TRBJ2-7; cdr3_length: 16; v_call: TRBV6-2/TRBV6-3; d_call: -; clone_size: few; cdr3_aa: CASSPQSDGFSYEQYF; cdr3_nt: TGTGCCAGCAGCCCCCAGTCGGACGGGTTCTCCTACGAGCAGTACTTC
j_call: TRBJ1-5; cdr3_length: 15; v_call: TRBV12-3/TRBV12-4; d_call: -; clone_size: once; cdr3_aa: CASSNSGESNQPQHF; cdr3_nt: TGTGCCAGCAGCAATTCAGGGGAGAGCAATCAGCCCCAGCATTTT
j_call: TRBJ1-5; cdr3_length: 16; v_call: TRBV2; d_call: TRBD1; clone_size: -; cdr3_aa: CASSTGGLYSNQPQHF; cdr3_nt: TGTGCCAGCAGTACAGGGGGGCTTTATAGCAATCAGCCCCAGCATTTT
j_call: TRBJ2-1; cdr3_length: 16; v_call: TRBV7-2; d_call: -; clone_size: -; cdr3_aa: CASSSKASGTNNEQFF; cdr3_nt: TGTGCCAGCAGCTCAAAAGCGTCAGGGACCAACAATGAGCAGTTCTTC
j_call: TRBJ1-1; cdr3_length: 15; v_call: TRBV7-3; d_call: -; clone_size: -; cdr3_aa: CASSLTPSENTEAFF; cdr3_nt: TGTGCCAGCAGCTTAACCCCGAGTGAGAACACTGAAGCTTTCTTT
j_call: TRBJ2-2; cdr3_length: 18; v_call: TRBV27; d_call: TRBD2; clone_size: -; cdr3_aa: CASSVGAGGPRGTGELFF; cdr3_nt: TGTGCCAGCAGTGTAGGAGCGGGAGGGCCGAGGGGCACCGGGGAGCTGTTTTTT
j_call: TRBJ1-1; cdr3_length: 14; v_call: TRBV2; d_call: -; clone_size: -; cdr3_aa: CASSTQGRGTEAFF; cdr3_nt: TGTGCCAGCAGTACGCAGGGGCGAGGCACTGAAGCTTTCTTT
j_call: TRBJ2-1; cdr3_length: 12; v_call: TRBV5-1; d_call: -; clone_size: few; cdr3_aa: CASNQVYNEQFF; cdr3_nt: TGCGCCAGCAACCAAGTGTACAATGAGCAGTTCTTC
j_call: TRBJ2-7; cdr3_length: 11; v_call: TRBV20-1; d_call: -; clone_size: -; cdr3_aa: CSASPLYEQYF; cdr3_nt: TGCAGTGCTAGCCCCTTATACGAGCAGTACTTC
j_call: TRBJ2-1; cdr3_length: 21; v_call: TRBV30; d_call: TRBD2; clone_size: -; cdr3_aa: CAWSIGLALAGVTASYNEQFF; cdr3_nt: TGTGCCTGGAGTATTGGTCTGGCGCTAGCGGGGGTCACGGCTAGCTACAATGAGCAGTTCTTC
j_call: TRBJ2-7; cdr3_length: 15; v_call: TRBV15; d_call: -; clone_size: -; cdr3_aa: CATSQGSTPSYEQYF; cdr3_nt: TGTGCCACCAGCCAGGGGTCAACACCATCCTACGAGCAGTACTTC
j_call: TRBJ2-3; cdr3_length: 11; v_call: TRBV25-1; d_call: -; clone_size: many; cdr3_aa: CASSRRDTQYF; cdr3_nt: TGTGCCAGCAGTCGTAGAGATACGCAGTATTTT
j_call: TRBJ2-4; cdr3_length: 14; v_call: TRBV30; d_call: TRBD2; clone_size: -; cdr3_aa: CAWKASGGKNIQYF; cdr3_nt: TGTGCCTGGAAGGCTAGCGGGGGAAAAAACATTCAGTACTTC
j_call: TRBJ1-5; cdr3_length: 15; v_call: TRBV5-1; d_call: TRBD1; clone_size: -; cdr3_aa: CASSAGTGGLQPQHF; cdr3_nt: TGCGCCAGCAGCGCGGGGACAGGGGGTCTTCAGCCCCAGCATTTT
j_call: TRBJ2-1; cdr3_length: 16; v_call: TRBV18; d_call: TRBD2; clone_size: few; cdr3_aa: CASSPQRGLSYNEQFF; cdr3_nt: TGTGCCAGCTCACCACAGCGGGGGCTCTCCTACAATGAGCAGTTCTTC
j_call: TRBJ1-1; cdr3_length: 15; v_call: TRBV14; d_call: -; clone_size: many; cdr3_aa: CASSQVQGRNTEAFF; cdr3_nt: TGTGCCAGCAGCCAAGTTCAGGGTAGGAACACTGAAGCTTTCTTT
j_call: TRBJ2-5; cdr3_length: 18; v_call: TRBV6-5; d_call: TRBD2; clone_size: -; cdr3_aa: CASSYRRLAGMSLETQYF; cdr3_nt: TGTGCCAGCAGTTATCGTCGACTAGCGGGAATGTCTTTGGAGACCCAGTACTTC
j_call: TRBJ2-1; cdr3_length: 15; v_call: TRBV10-3; d_call: TRBD2; clone_size: few; cdr3_aa: CAISRAGGRDNEQFF; cdr3_nt: TGTGCCATCAGCCGGGCGGGAGGCAGGGACAATGAGCAGTTCTTC